The TCR beta chain described here comes from a study of T cells in Graves' hyperthyroidism and ophthalmopathy. In this sample, this clonotype turned up many times. As yet, its antigen is unknown. The germline V gene has CDR1 GTSNPN and CDR2 SVGIG (reference sequence). With 5 bases removed from V and 3 bases from J, the gap between germline ends came to 9 bases. The CDR3 extends over 12 amino acids. Study-level points and caveats: A model of 13 V-J pairs discriminated ophthalmopathy from stable hyperthyroidism.

No ophthalmopathy progression within 18 months constituted stable Graves' hyperthyroidism. Diagnosis rested on symptoms, serum thyroxine and TRAb, thyroid ultrasound, and orbital computed tomography. Amplification of TCR beta CDR3 regions was performed using RNA transcripts as template. HTBI primers were used for first-round RT-PCR of the TCR CDR3. From the multiplex PCR reads, TCRdb called clonotypes with MiXCR, one entry per CDR3 protein. The data contain 450,000 to 600,000 distinct CDR3 sequences, 14% of them seen just once; the ten biggest clones take up around 14%. This clonotype was sampled from a woman aged 40-49 years with Graves' hyperthyroidism. The sequenced material came from blood. V and J are TRBV30 and TRBJ2-3; D might be TRBD1 or TRBD2, each matching 6 bases. CDR3 residues: CAWQGRTDTQYF. The CDR3 DNA sequence: TGTGCCTGGCAGGGGAGGACAGATACGCAGTATTTT.